The sequence of this T cell receptor (beta chain) was determined in a study of cytomegalovirus exposure and HLA in healthy donors. The CDR3 has 14 residues. V lost 9 bases, J lost 1 base, and 15 bases lay in between. The V gene's germline CDR1 is SGHRS and CDR2 YFSETQ. The table came from immunoSEQ multiplex PCR; TCRdb's copy has only in-frame clones and leaves some out. Here the sample spans 150,000 to 200,000 clones, nearly 90% being singletons. Study outcomes and limitations: According to a subsequent analysis, TCR clusters identified in the first cohort showed a tendency to co-occur across the approximately 130 validation repertoires. Most TCR sequences proved rare, with some public TCRs found in many donors. Among TCR beta chains, those listed as cytomegalovirus-associated numbered some 160. In vitro assays verified that a few CMV-associated chains recognized CMV antigens specifically.

About this clone: Its specificity is unknown.

This TCR was sampled from a woman younger than 35 in good health and CMV-seropositive. Sequencing used PBMCs. The rearrangement joins TRBV5-1 to TRBJ2-3; D might be TRBD2 (6 bases). The CDR3 is CATRGGMGTDTQYF. CDR3 in DNA: TGCGCCACCCGGGGCGGGATGGGCACAGATACGCAGTATTTT.